This T cell receptor (beta chain) was sequenced in a study of blood T cell repertoires in COVID-19. Study-wide context: The origin of the acute and convalescent COVID-19 samples was the United States, Italy and Spain. PBMCs, B-cell-depleted T cells, or T cells were the source of the cDNA or gDNA that made up the material.

TCRdb's copy holds only in-frame clones and misses some; the assay was immunoSEQ multiplex PCR. The sample consists of over 150,000 clones, around 83% of them appearing once. After removal of 0 bases from V and 2 bases from J, the junction contained 4 bases not matched to a gene. The CDR3 consists of 15 residues. Looked up from germline, CDR1 is SGHRS and CDR2 is YFSETQ. The chain employs TRBV5-1 and TRBJ2-7; 8 nucleotides align to TRBD2. Sequenced sample: peripheral blood. The sequence came from a woman aged 70-85 years with COVID-19, enrolled during active disease. Written as DNA, the CDR3 is TGCGCCAGCAGCTTGGCACTAGCGGAGACCTACGAGCAGTACTTC. It codes for CASSLALAETYEQYF.